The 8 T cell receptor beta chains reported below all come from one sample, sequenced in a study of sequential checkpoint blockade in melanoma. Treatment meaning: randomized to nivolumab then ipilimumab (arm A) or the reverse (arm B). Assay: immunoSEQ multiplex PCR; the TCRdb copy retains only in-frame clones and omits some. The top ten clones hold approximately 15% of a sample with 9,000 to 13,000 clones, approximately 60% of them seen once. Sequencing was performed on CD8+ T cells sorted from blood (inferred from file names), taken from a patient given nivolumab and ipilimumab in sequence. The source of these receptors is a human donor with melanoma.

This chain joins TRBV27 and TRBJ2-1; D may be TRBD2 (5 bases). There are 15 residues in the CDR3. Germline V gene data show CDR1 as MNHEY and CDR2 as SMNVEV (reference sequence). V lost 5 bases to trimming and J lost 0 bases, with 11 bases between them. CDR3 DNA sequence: TGTGCCAGCAGTCTACTAGAGGGCTCCTACAATGAGCAGTTCTTC. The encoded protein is CASSLLEGSYNEQFF.

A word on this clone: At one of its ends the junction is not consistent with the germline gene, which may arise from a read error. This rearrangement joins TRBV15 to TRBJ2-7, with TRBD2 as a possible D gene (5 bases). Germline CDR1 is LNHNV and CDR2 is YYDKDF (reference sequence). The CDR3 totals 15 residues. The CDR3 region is CAASRDASIAYVQCF. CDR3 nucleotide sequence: TGTGCCGCCAGCAGAGATGCTAGCATCGCATACGTGCAGTGCTTC. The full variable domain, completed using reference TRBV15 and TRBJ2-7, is DAMVIQNPRYQVTQFGKPVTLSCSQTLNHNVMYWYQQKSSQAPKLLFHYYDKDFNNEADTPDNFQSRRPNTSFCFLDIRSPGLGDTAMYLCAASRDASIAYVQCFGPGTRLTVT.

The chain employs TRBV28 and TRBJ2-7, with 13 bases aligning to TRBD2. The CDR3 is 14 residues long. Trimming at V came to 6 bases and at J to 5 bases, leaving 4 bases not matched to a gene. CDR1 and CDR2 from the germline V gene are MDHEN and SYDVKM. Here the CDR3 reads CASSGLAGVHEQYF. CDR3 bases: TGTGCCAGCAGCGGACTAGCGGGAGTCCACGAGCAGTACTTC.

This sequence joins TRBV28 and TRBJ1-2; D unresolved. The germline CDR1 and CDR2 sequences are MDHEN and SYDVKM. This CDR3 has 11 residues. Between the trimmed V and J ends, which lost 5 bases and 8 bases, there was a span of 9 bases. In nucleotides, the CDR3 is TGTGCCAGCAGTAAAGGAGGGGGCTACACCTTC. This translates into CASSKGGGYTF.

CDR3 protein: CASRDDRANTEAFF. The CDR3 nucleotides read TGTGCCAGTAGAGATGACAGGGCGAACACTGAAGCTTTCTTT. V usage is TRBV19 and J usage is TRBJ1-1; 7 bases agree with TRBD1. This CDR3 has 14 amino acids. Germline CDR1 is LNHDA and CDR2 is SQIVND (reference sequence). V lost 6 bases to trimming and J lost 1 base; unmatched junction nucleotides: 5.

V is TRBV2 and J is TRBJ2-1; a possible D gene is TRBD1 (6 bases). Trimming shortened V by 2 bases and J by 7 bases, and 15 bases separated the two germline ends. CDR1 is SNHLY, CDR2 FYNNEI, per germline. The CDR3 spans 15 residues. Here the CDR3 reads CASSEWDKGNNEQFF. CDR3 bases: TGTGCCAGCAGTGAATGGGACAAGGGCAATAATGAGCAGTTCTTC.

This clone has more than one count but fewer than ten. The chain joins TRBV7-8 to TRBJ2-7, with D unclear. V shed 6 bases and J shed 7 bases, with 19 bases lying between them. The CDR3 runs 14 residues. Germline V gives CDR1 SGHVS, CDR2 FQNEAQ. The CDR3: CASSLGSSPKEQYF. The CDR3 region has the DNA TGTGCCAGCAGTTTGGGCTCTTCCCCTAAGGAGCAGTACTTC.

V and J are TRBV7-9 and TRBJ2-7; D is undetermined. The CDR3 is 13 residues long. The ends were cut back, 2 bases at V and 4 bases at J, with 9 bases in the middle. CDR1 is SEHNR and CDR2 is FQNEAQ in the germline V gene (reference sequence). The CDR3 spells CASSLSGLYEQYF. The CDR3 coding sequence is TGTGCCAGCAGCTTATCTGGGCTGTACGAGCAGTACTTC. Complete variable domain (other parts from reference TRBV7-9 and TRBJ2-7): DTGVSQNPRHKITKRGQNVTFRCDPISEHNRLYWYRQTLGQGPEFLTYFQNEAQLEKSRLLSDRFSAERPKGSFSTLEIQRTEQGDSAMYLCASSLSGLYEQYFGPGTRLTVT.